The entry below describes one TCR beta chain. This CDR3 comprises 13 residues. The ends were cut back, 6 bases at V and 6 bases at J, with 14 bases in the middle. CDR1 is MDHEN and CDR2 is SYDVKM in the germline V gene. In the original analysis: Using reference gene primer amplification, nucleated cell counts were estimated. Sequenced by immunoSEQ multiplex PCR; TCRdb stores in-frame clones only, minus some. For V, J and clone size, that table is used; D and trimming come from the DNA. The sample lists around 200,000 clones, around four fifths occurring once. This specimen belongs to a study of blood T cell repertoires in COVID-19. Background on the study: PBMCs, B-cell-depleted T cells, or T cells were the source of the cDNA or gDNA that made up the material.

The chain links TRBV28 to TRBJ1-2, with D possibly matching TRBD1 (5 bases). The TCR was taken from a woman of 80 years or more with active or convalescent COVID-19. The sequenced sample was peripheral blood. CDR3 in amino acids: CASSSPWGDGYTF. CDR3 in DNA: TGTGCCAGCAGCTCCCCCTGGGGGGATGGCTACACCTTC.